This record covers a single T cell receptor (beta chain). This record comes from a study of blood T cell repertoires in COVID-19. The CDR3 runs to 12 residues. Germline V gene data show CDR1 as SGHVS and CDR2 as FNYEAQ. Trimming left V 1 base short and J 4 bases short, with 3 bases between. Assay used: immunoSEQ multiplex PCR; TCRdb lists only in-frame clones, some missing. The sample contains about 350,000 clones, approximately 89% of which appear only once. This chain links TRBV7-6 with TRBJ2-3; D is unclear. The material sequenced was peripheral blood. The TCR originated in a woman aged 55 to 70 with COVID-19, enrolled during active disease. Here the CDR3 DNA reads TGTGCCAGCAGCTTAGGAGCAGATACGCAGTATTTT. This translates into CASSLGADTQYF.